These 25 T cell receptor beta chains originate from one sample sequenced in a study of blood T cell repertoires in COVID-19. The assay was immunoSEQ multiplex PCR, and TCRdb's table has in-frame clones only and misses some. The profile covers 35,000 to 45,000 clones, with about 88% appearing a single time and 2.4% taken by the ten largest. Sequenced: peripheral blood. These receptor sequences come from a human donor in a cohort sampled during active COVID-19.

The chain links TRBV9 to TRBJ2-7; D call uncertain. V was clipped by 2 bases and J by 0 bases, with 9 bases between them. CDR3 length: 14 amino acids. Germline assignment: CDR1 SGDLS and CDR2 YYNGEE. The CDR3 nucleotides are TGTGCCAGCAGCGTGGGCACGAACTCCTACGAGCAGTACTTC. Its translation: CASSVGTNSYEQYF.

This chain joins TRBV4-2 and TRBJ2-3, with TRBD2 matching over 9 bases. The length of the CDR3 is 17 residues. Germline V gives CDR1 LGHNA, CDR2 YNFKEQ. V shed 4 bases and J 2 bases; nucleotides not matched to a gene: 10. The chain's CDR3 is CASSPLAAGGLTDTQYF. CDR3 in DNA: TGTGCCAGCAGCCCACTGGCAGCGGGGGGTCTCACAGATACGCAGTATTTT.

V gene TRBV6-6 combines with J gene TRBJ2-7; a weak D match, TRBD1 (5 bases). Germline-derived CDR1 and CDR2 are MNHNY and SVGAGI (reference sequence). V lost 2 bases and J 0 bases, leaving 14 bases between the germline ends. The CDR3 is made up of 16 amino acids. The CDR3 loop reads CASSYPPLQGSYEQYF. In nucleotides, the CDR3 is TGTGCCAGCAGTTACCCCCCTTTGCAGGGCTCCTACGAGCAGTACTTC.

This rearrangement joins TRBV9 to TRBJ2-5; TRBD1 matches at 8 bases. In germline, CDR1 is SGDLS, CDR2 YYNGEE. This CDR3 has 14 amino acids. With V trimmed by 2 bases and J by 3 bases, 3 bases remained unmatched. The CDR3, as DNA: TGTGCCAGCAGCGTGCAGGGGGCGGAAGAGACCCAGTACTTC. Protein: CASSVQGAEETQYF.

V and J are TRBV7-8 and TRBJ1-1, with a possible D match to TRBD1 (5 bases). The CDR3 is 13 amino acids. Trimming removed 1 base from V and 13 bases from J, with 16 bases in between. CDR1 SGHVS and CDR2 FQNEAQ come from the germline V gene. For the CDR3, the DNA is TGTGCCAGCAGCTTAGGGGGGGGGACGACGGGTTTCTTT. As protein: CASSLGGGTTGFF.

The V call is TRBV15, the J call TRBJ1-4, with D perhaps TRBD1 (6 bases). The CDR3 runs to 15 residues. The V end lost 0 bases, the J end lost 5 bases, and 10 bases lay between the germline ends. Germline V gene sequence: CDR1 LNHNV, CDR2 YYDKDF (reference sequence). This chain's CDR3 is CATSRDRGGNEKLFF. The CDR3 coding sequence is TGTGCCACCAGCAGAGATCGCGGGGGCAATGAAAAACTGTTTTTT.

The chain is built from TRBV19 and TRBJ2-1, with 8 bases that match TRBD1. CDR3 length: 15 residues. The V gene's germline CDR1 is LNHDA and CDR2 SQIVND (reference sequence). With V trimmed by 5 bases and J by 7 bases, 10 bases remained unmatched. The chain's CDR3 is CASSVVGQGRNEQFF. The CDR3 coding sequence is TGTGCCAGTAGTGTAGTAGGACAGGGACGAAATGAGCAGTTCTTC.

The chain combines TRBV6-5 with TRBJ1-1, with D possibly being TRBD1 (5 bases). Deletions cut 2 bases from V and 1 base from J, with 11 bases between. The CDR3 is 15 residues long. The germline V gene encodes CDR1 MNHEY and CDR2 SVGAGI. CDR3 protein: CASSYGGSQNTEAFF. The DNA for the CDR3 is TGTGCCAGCAGTTACGGGGGGTCCCAGAACACTGAAGCTTTCTTT.

The chain is built from TRBV5-1 and TRBJ2-5; 9 nucleotides align to TRBD2. The V and J ends lost 4 bases and 1 base, in that order; junction bases with no gene match: 14. The CDR3 spans 18 residues. Per the germline V gene, CDR1 is SGHRS and CDR2 is YFSETQ. CDR3 protein: CASSPGGSGLAPQETQYF. The CDR3 DNA follows: TGCGCCAGCAGCCCTGGAGGTTCTGGACTAGCGCCCCAAGAGACCCAGTACTTC.

The CDR3 is CASSDDGVGTDTQYF. CDR3 DNA sequence: TGCGCCAGCAGTGATGACGGGGTCGGCACAGATACGCAGTATTTT. The V and J genes are TRBV10-1 and TRBJ2-3; tentative D call: TRBD2 (5 bases). This CDR3 contains 15 residues. Germline V CDR1 and CDR2: WNHNN, SYGVQD (reference sequence). Trimming stripped 3 bases from V and 1 base from J, with 11 bases between.

The genes are TRBV5-1 and TRBJ1-1, with D perhaps matching TRBD1 (6 bases). Trimming stripped 9 bases from V and 1 base from J, with 13 bases between. Germline CDR1 SGHRS, CDR2 YFSETQ. This CDR3 has 13 amino acids. The CDR3 DNA sequence: TGCGCCACCAGTCAGGGGCCGAACACTGAAGCTTTCTTT. It yields the protein CATSQGPNTEAFF.

The V gene is TRBV18, the J gene TRBJ2-7, with unresolved D. Per the germline V gene, CDR1 is KGHSH and CDR2 is LQKENI. The CDR3 consists of 12 residues. Trimming shortened V by 6 bases and J by 7 bases, and 13 bases separated the two germline ends. Here the CDR3 reads CASSPPTGEQYF. DNA of the CDR3: TGTGCCAGCTCCCCTCCTACCGGGGAGCAGTACTTC. The variable domain in full, with the rest retrieved from reference TRBV18 and TRBJ2-7, is NAGVMQNPRHLVRRRGQEARLRCSPMKGHSHVYWYRQLPEEGLKFMVYLQKENIIDESGMPKERFSAEFPKEGPSILRIQQVVRGDSAAYFCASSPPTGEQYFGPGTRLTVT.

This clone appeared a few times. The chain recombines TRBV2 with TRBJ2-7, with a weak D call TRBD1 (6 bases). Trimming took off 0 bases at V and 3 bases at J, with 12 bases between the two ends. This CDR3 is 15 amino acids long. Germline CDR1 and CDR2: SNHLY and FYNNEI. CDR3 region: CASSEALWDNYEQYF. Written as DNA, the CDR3 is TGTGCCAGCAGTGAAGCCTTATGGGACAACTACGAGCAGTACTTC. Supplemented by reference TRBV2 and TRBJ2-7, the full variable domain reads EPEVTQTPSHQVTQMGQEVILRCVPISNHLYFYWYRQILGQKVEFLVSFYNNEISEKSEIFDDQFSVERPDGSNFTLKIRSTKLEDSAMYFCASSEALWDNYEQYFGPGTRLTVT.

This clone was detected only a few times. For the CDR3, the DNA is TGTGCCAGCAGCCAAGCTTGGGCAGGGGGCAACTATGGCTACACCTTC. Its protein is CASSQAWAGGNYGYTF. The chain is built from TRBV3-1 (or the pseudogene TRBV3-2) and TRBJ1-2; 8 nucleotides match TRBD1. V shed 1 base and J 2 bases; nucleotides not matched to a gene: 6. Germline V gives CDR1 LGHDT, CDR2 YNNKEL (reference sequence). The CDR3 runs to 16 residues.

This clone came up once. The gene calls are TRBV3-1 (or the pseudogene TRBV3-2) and TRBJ2-7, with TRBD2 matching 8 bases. The germline V gene encodes CDR1 LGHDT and CDR2 YNNKEL (reference sequence). The trim removed 4 bases at V and 2 bases at J, leaving 7 bases unmatched. The CDR3 consists of 15 residues. In nucleotides, the CDR3 is TGTGCCAGCAGCCCAGCGGGGGAAGTGGCCTACGAGCAGTACTTC. Protein product: CASSPAGEVAYEQYF.

This chain uses TRBV2 with TRBJ1-6; 7 bases are a match to TRBD1. The CDR3 totals 18 residues. CDR1 is SNHLY and CDR2 is FYNNEI in the germline V gene. The ends lost 2 bases at V and 7 bases at J; junction bases unmatched: 14. CDR3 sequence (DNA): TGTGCCAGCAGTGAATTTTTAATCGGCGGGACAGTAAATTCACCCCTCCACTTT. The encoded protein is CASSEFLIGGTVNSPLHF.

The rearrangement links TRBV5-4 to TRBJ1-3, with D hard to call. CDR3 length equals 15 residues. The V end lost 1 base, the J end lost 3 bases, and 11 bases lay between the germline ends. From germline, CDR1 is SGHNT and CDR2 YYREEE (reference sequence). As DNA, the CDR3 is TGTGCCAGCAGCTTGTCCCCAGCGGGTGGAAACACCATATATTTT. This gives the protein CASSLSPAGGNTIYF.

This chain connects TRBV11-2 to TRBJ2-5; 8 bases are a match to TRBD2. The CDR3 covers 14 residues. Germline V CDR1 and CDR2: SGHAT, FQNNGV. The trim removed 7 bases at V and 2 bases at J, leaving 6 bases unmatched. In DNA form, the CDR3 reads TGTGCCAGCAACCCCACGGGGGGGCAAGAGACCCAGTACTTC. Translation: CASNPTGGQETQYF.

The chain uses TRBV30 and TRBJ1-2; D is unresolved. The germline V and J ends were trimmed by 4 bases and 4 bases, with 10 bases remaining between them. CDR3 length: 12 amino acids. Per the germline V gene, CDR1 is GTSNPN and CDR2 is SVGIG (reference sequence). CDR3 loop: CAWKRTAYGYTF. In nucleotides, the CDR3 is TGTGCCTGGAAGCGGACCGCCTATGGCTACACCTTC.

CDR3 coding DNA: TGTGCCAGCAGCCTACAACAGGGTCGAAGTGAAAAACTGTTTTTT. Amino acids: CASSLQQGRSEKLFF. The chain employs TRBV3-1 (or the pseudogene TRBV3-2) and TRBJ1-4, with D possibly matching TRBD1 (6 bases). The CDR3 extends over 15 amino acids. Trimming removed 4 bases from V and 7 bases from J, with 16 bases in between. Germline V gene data show CDR1 as LGHDT and CDR2 as YNNKEL (reference sequence).

The genes are TRBV30 and TRBJ2-7; perhaps D is TRBD1 or TRBD2 (6 bases each). This CDR3 spans 13 amino acids. The V end was cut by 8 bases, the J end by 3 bases, with 17 bases between. CDR1 and CDR2 from the germline V gene are GTSNPN and SVGIG (reference sequence). CDR3 region: CAGGRQGLYEQYF. The CDR3 nucleotides read TGTGCCGGGGGGCGGCAGGGTCTCTACGAGCAGTACTTC.

This chain uses TRBV7-9 with TRBJ1-6; a possible D gene is TRBD1 (5 bases). Germline V gene data show CDR1 as SEHNR and CDR2 as FQNEAQ (reference sequence). The CDR3 covers 18 residues. Between the trimmed V and J ends, which lost 1 base and 0 bases, there was a span of 13 bases. CDR3 DNA: TGTGCCAGCAGCTTAGACTCGAACAGGAGCTCCTATAATTCACCCCTCCACTTT. It translates to CASSLDSNRSSYNSPLHF.

This clone was seen a few times. Here the CDR3 DNA reads TGTGCCAGCTCGCCCTCACACGGGACAGTAAATTCACCCCTCCACTTT. This codes for CASSPSHGTVNSPLHF. This chain links TRBV18 with TRBJ1-6; the match to TRBD1 covers 7 bases. The CDR3 contains 16 residues. The ends lost 6 bases at V and 7 bases at J; junction bases unmatched: 12. The germline CDR1 and CDR2 sequences are KGHSH and LQKENI.

V and J are TRBV9 and TRBJ1-3, with a tentative D call TRBD1 (5 bases). V gave up 4 bases and J gave up 2 bases, with 19 bases separating them. CDR1 SGDLS and CDR2 YYNGEE come from the germline V gene. CDR3 length: 17 residues. The CDR3 loop reads CASSPGGVTVAGNTIYF. In DNA form, the CDR3 reads TGTGCCAGCAGCCCGGGGGGTGTGACGGTTGCTGGAAACACCATATATTTT.

V is TRBV4-1 and J is TRBJ2-3; D is possibly TRBD2 (5 bases). The CDR3 totals 13 residues. V lost 2 bases and J 4 bases, leaving 7 bases between the germline ends. The germline gives CDR1 MGHRA, CDR2 YSYEKL. CDR3 in amino acids: CASSQFGADTQYF. The CDR3 nucleotides are TGCGCCAGCAGCCAATTCGGGGCAGATACGCAGTATTTT.